The present entry profiles one T cell receptor beta chain with its context. With 1 base removed from V and 4 bases from J, the gap between germline ends came to 13 bases. The CDR3 is made up of 15 amino acids. Per germline, CDR1 LGHNA and CDR2 YSLEER. This entry belongs to a study of blood T cell repertoires in COVID-19. The method was immunoSEQ multiplex PCR; TCRdb's version includes in-frame clones alone and lacks a portion of them. Here the sample spans a few hundred thousand clones, less than 90% being singletons. Material: PBMCs or T cells enriched from blood (not recorded which). This TCR was sampled from a woman in her thirties or forties who had recovered from COVID-19. J is TRBJ1-2 and V is TRBV4-3; tentative D call: TRBD1 (6 bases). CDR3 sequence reads: CASSQVGGRTYGYTF. CDR3 coding DNA: TGCGCCAGCAGCCAAGTGGGGGGGCGCACCTATGGCTACACCTTC.